The rows below give T cell receptor beta chains drawn from one sample of a study of T-cell reconstitution after alpha-beta-depleted transplantation in children. Using its own MiXCR run on the PCR reads, TCRdb lists one record per CDR3 protein. The table records 600,000 to 800,000 distinct CDR3 sequences, 13% of them present only once. The specimen comprised PBMCs, sampled before TCRalphabeta/CD19-depleted stem cell transplant. The receptors stem from a girl between 2 and 10 years old with congenital amegakaryocytic thrombocytopenia, due to receive a stem cell transplant. Each CDR3 is given without its conserved first and last residue.

J gene,V gene,CDR3 protein
TRBJ1-2,TRBV6-1,ASRRTESYGYT
TRBJ1-1,TRBV27,ASRGSGRVTEAF
TRBJ2-7,TRBV15,ATSREPPLRSPYEQY
TRBJ2-1,TRBV24-1,ATSDGDVQQF
TRBJ1-2,TRBV29-1,SVVSPTNYGYT
TRBJ2-1,TRBV10-2,ASSVGTPYNEQF
TRBJ2-2,TRBV30,AWSPGTPNTGELF
TRBJ2-3,TRBV5-1,ASSLADSTSTDTQY
TRBJ2-3,TRBV6-5,ASSYSHTDTQY
TRBJ2-3,TRBV5-1,ASSSTGGIFNYTQY
TRBJ2-7,TRBV7-2,ASSLVAGPSSYEQY
TRBJ2-1,TRBV12-3/TRBV12-4,ASTPGAGRSYNEQF